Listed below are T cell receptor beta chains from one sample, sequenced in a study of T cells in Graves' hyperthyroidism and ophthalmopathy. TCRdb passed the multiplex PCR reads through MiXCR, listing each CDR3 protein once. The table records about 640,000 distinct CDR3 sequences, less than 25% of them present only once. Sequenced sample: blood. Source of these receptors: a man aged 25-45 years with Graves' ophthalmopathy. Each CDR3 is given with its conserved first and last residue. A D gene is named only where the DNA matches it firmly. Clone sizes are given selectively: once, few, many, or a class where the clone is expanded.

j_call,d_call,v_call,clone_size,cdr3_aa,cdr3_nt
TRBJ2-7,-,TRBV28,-,CASSTDSARLYEQYF,TGTGCCAGCAGCACCGACAGCGCCAGACTCTACGAGCAGTACTTC
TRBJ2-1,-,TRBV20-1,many,CSAPLVHNEQFF,TGCAGTGCTCCACTAGTGCACAATGAGCAGTTCTTC
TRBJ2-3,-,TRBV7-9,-,CASSPDTPDTQYF,TGTGCCAGCAGCCCCGACACCCCAGATACGCAGTATTTT
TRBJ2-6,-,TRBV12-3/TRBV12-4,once,CASSSPTAELSGANVLTF,TGTGCCAGCAGTTCCCCGACAGCTGAGCTCTCTGGGGCCAACGTCCTGACTTTC
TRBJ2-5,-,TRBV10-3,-,CAISETFMETQYF,TGTGCCATCAGTGAGACCTTTATGGAGACCCAGTACTTC
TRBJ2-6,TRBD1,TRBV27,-,CASSSRQGRAGANVLTF,TGTGCCAGCAGTTCTCGACAGGGTCGGGCTGGGGCCAACGTCCTGACTTTC
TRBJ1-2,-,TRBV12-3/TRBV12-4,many,CASSATRGGYTF,TGTGCCAGCAGTGCCACCAGGGGTGGCTACACCTTC
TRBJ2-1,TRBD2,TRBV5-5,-,CASSAEIAGGPNEQFF,TGTGCCAGCAGCGCGGAGATAGCGGGAGGTCCCAATGAGCAGTTCTTC
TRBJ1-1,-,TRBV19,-,CASSMVSANTEAFF,TGTGCCAGTAGTATGGTTTCAGCGAACACTGAAGCTTTCTTT
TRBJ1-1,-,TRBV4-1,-,CASSLIAGGTATEAFF,TGCGCCAGCAGCCTTATCGCGGGGGGGACGGCGACTGAAGCTTTCTTT
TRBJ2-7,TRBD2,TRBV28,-,CASSAGTSGALYEQYF,TGTGCCAGCAGTGCCGGGACTAGCGGGGCCCTCTACGAGCAGTACTTC
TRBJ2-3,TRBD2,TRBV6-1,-,CASSEGLAATDTQYF,TGTGCCAGCAGTGAGGGACTAGCGGCCACAGATACGCAGTATTTT
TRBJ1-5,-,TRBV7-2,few,CASSLAGDQVRGQPQHF,TGTGCCAGCAGCTTAGCAGGGGATCAGGTGAGGGGTCAGCCCCAGCATTTT
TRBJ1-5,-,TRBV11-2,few,CASSRGRLEPQHF,TGTGCCAGCAGCCGGGGGAGGCTAGAGCCCCAGCATTTT
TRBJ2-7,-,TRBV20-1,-,CSALPGLPERSYEQYF,TGCAGTGCCCTCCCGGGGCTCCCCGAACGTTCCTACGAGCAGTACTTC
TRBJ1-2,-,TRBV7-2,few,CASSPTREESGYGYTF,TGTGCCAGCAGCCCGACCCGGGAGGAATCAGGGTATGGCTACACCTTC
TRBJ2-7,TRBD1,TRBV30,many,CAWSVGTVDYEQYF,TGTGCCTGGAGTGTCGGGACAGTTGACTACGAGCAGTACTTC
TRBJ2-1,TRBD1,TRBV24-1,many,CATSFPGQGNNEQFF,TGTGCCACCAGTTTCCCGGGACAGGGGAACAATGAGCAGTTCTTC
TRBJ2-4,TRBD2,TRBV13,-,CASSSLAGENIQYF,TGTGCCAGCAGCAGCTTAGCGGGCGAAAACATTCAGTACTTC
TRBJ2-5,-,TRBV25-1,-,CASSDNKRNQETQYF,TGTGCCAGCAGTGATAACAAGCGGAACCAAGAGACCCAGTACTTC
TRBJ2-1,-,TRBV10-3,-,CAISGSSEGYNEQFF,TGTGCCATCAGTGGGTCTAGCGAAGGGTACAATGAGCAGTTCTTC
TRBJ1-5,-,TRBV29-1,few,CSASQGTDNQPQHF,TGCAGCGCCTCACAGGGCACCGACAATCAGCCCCAGCATTTT
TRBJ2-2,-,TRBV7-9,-,CASSTTLLLDTTTGELFF,TGTGCCAGCAGCACTACCCTCCTCCTCGACACCACCACCGGGGAGCTGTTTTTT
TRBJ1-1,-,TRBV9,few,CASSVGAGNTEAFF,TGTGCCAGCAGCGTAGGGGCAGGGAACACTGAAGCTTTCTTT
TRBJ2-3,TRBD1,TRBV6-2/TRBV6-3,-,CASRDRAASGTDTQYF,TGTGCCAGCAGGGACAGGGCGGCTAGCGGCACAGATACGCAGTATTTT
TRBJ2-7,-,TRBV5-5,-,CASSLGDIPQQYF,TGTGCCAGCAGCTTGGGGGACATACCACAGCAGTACTTC
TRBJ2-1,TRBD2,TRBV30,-,CAWIPSGSYEQFF,TGTGCCTGGATTCCTAGCGGGAGTTATGAGCAGTTCTTC
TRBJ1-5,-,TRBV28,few,CASGRPYSNQPQHF,TGTGCCAGCGGGCGGCCTTATAGCAATCAGCCCCAGCATTTT
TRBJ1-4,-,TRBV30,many,CAWNPTQGRLNEKLFF,TGTGCCTGGAACCCAACTCAGGGACGGCTGAATGAAAAACTGTTTTTT
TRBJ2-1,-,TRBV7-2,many,CASSLPPAGEQFF,TGTGCCAGCAGCTTACCCCCTGCGGGGGAGCAGTTCTTC